This T cell receptor beta chain was obtained from a study of OX40 agonist ivuxolimab in advanced cancers. Findings of the study overall: Researchers report that CD8+ T cells had, on average, more expanded clones than CD4+.

Data came from immunoSEQ multiplex PCR; TCRdb stores just in-frame clones and leaves some out. Of roughly 90,000 clones listed, roughly 92% are singletons. Trimming pared 3 bases from V and 3 bases from J, leaving 18 bases between. The CDR3 runs to 16 residues. Germline V gene sequence: CDR1 MNHNS, CDR2 SASEGT. Notes on this clone: The antigen remains undetermined.

This rearrangement joins TRBV6-1 to TRBJ2-7; D may correspond to TRBD1 or TRBD2 (6 bases each). The sample was CD4+ or CD8+ T cells sorted from blood, taken in a trial of the OX40 agonist ivuxolimab. This clonotype was sampled from an adult with an advanced solid tumor such as melanoma, head and neck, liver or kidney cancer. The CDR3 loop reads CASSELGGSWIYEQYF. The CDR3 DNA follows: TGTGCCAGCAGTGAGCTGGGGGGCAGTTGGATCTACGAGCAGTACTTC.